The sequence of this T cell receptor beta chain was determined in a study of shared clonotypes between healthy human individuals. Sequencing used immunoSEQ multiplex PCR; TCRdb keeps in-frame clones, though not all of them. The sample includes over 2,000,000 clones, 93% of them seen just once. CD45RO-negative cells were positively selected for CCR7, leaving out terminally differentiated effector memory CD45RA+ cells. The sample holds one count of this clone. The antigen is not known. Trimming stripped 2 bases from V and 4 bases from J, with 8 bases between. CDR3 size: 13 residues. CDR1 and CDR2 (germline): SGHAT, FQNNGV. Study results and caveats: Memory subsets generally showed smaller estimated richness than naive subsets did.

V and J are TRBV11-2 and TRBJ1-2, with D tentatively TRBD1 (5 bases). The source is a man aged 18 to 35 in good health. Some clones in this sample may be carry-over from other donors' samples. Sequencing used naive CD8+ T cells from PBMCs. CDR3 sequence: CASSLWGSYGYTF. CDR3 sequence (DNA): TGTGCCAGCAGCTTATGGGGGTCCTATGGCTACACCTTC.